These 12 T cell receptor beta chains came from one sample sequenced in a study of blood T cell repertoires in COVID-19. Data came from immunoSEQ multiplex PCR; TCRdb stores just in-frame clones and leaves some out. The table has some 230,000 clones, 80% to 90% seen once; the top ten hold approximately 3.8%. The sequencing sample was made of PBMCs or T cells enriched from blood (not recorded which). These receptors were collected from a woman aged 18 to 35 in a cohort exposed to, infected with or recovered from COVID-19 (not recorded which).

This chain joins TRBV14 and TRBJ1-1, with D possibly being TRBD1 (5 bases). CDR1 is SGHDN and CDR2 is FVKESK in the germline V gene. V was shortened by 3 bases and J by 2 bases, with 19 bases between the two germline ends. This CDR3 contains 17 residues. The CDR3 protein is CASSHRQMLIGNTEAFF. CDR3 sequence (DNA): TGTGCCAGCAGCCATAGACAGATGTTGATAGGAAACACTGAAGCTTTCTTT. The full variable domain, with the rest looked up from reference TRBV14 and TRBJ1-1, is EAGVTQFPSHSVIEKGQTVTLRCDPISGHDNLYWYRRVMGKEIKFLLHFVKESKQDESGMPNNRFLAERTGGTYSTLKVQPAELEDSGVYFCASSHRQMLIGNTEAFFGQGTRLTVV.

The chain joins TRBV9 to TRBJ1-1; perhaps TRBD1 as D (5 bases). This CDR3 contains 14 residues. Per germline, CDR1 SGDLS and CDR2 YYNGEE. V dropped 8 bases and J dropped 0 bases, with 14 bases sitting between them. CDR3 in DNA: TGTGCCAGTTCGAATGGGGCCTTGAACACTGAAGCTTTCTTT. The encoded protein is CASSNGALNTEAFF. The full variable domain, with the rest looked up from reference TRBV9 and TRBJ1-1, is DSGVTQTPKHLITATGQRVTLRCSPRSGDLSVYWYQQSLDQGLQFLIQYYNGEERAKGNILERFSAQQFPDLHSELNLSSLELGDSALYFCASSNGALNTEAFFGQGTRLTVV.

This chain joins TRBV6-5 and TRBJ1-1; tentative D call: TRBD1 (6 bases). The CDR3 consists of 11 residues. The germline CDR1 and CDR2 sequences are MNHEY and SVGAGI. The V end lost 5 bases, the J end lost 8 bases, and 9 bases lay between the germline ends. DNA of the CDR3: TGTGCCAGCAGTAACAGGGTGGAAGCTTTCTTT. The encoded protein is CASSNRVEAFF.

The chain couples TRBV10-3 to TRBJ2-7; TRBD2 is a possible D gene (6 bases). This CDR3 contains 16 residues. V was pared by 3 bases and J by 1 base, with 16 bases between. Germline CDR1 and CDR2: ENHRY and SYGVKD. The DNA for the CDR3 is TGTGCCATCAGTGACAGCGGGCTAGCGAAGTCCTACGAGCAGTACTTC. It codes for CAISDSGLAKSYEQYF.

The chain combines TRBV5-1 with TRBJ1-1; D may be TRBD1 (6 bases). Between the trimmed V and J ends, which lost 4 bases and 6 bases, there was a span of 16 bases. The CDR3 length is 14 residues. In germline, CDR1 is SGHRS, CDR2 YFSETQ. CDR3 sequence reads: CASSRGDKGAEAFF. CDR3 sequence (DNA): TGCGCCAGCAGCCGAGGGGACAAAGGAGCTGAAGCTTTCTTT.

The V and J genes are TRBV6-5 and TRBJ1-5; D gene ambiguous. The CDR3 runs 15 residues. CDR1 and CDR2 (germline): MNHEY, SVGAGI. The V gene lost 5 bases and the J gene lost 6 bases, with 17 bases spanning the gap. The CDR3 reads CASSSGRTLGQPQHF. In nucleotides, the CDR3 is TGTGCCAGCAGTAGCGGACGGACCCTGGGTCAGCCCCAGCATTTT.

The rearrangement uses TRBV10-1 and TRBJ2-7; D is ambiguous. V lost 6 bases and J 0 bases, leaving 6 bases between the germline ends. There are 12 residues in the CDR3. Germline assignment: CDR1 WNHNN and CDR2 SYGVQD (reference sequence). CDR3 in DNA: TGCGCCAGCAGCCATAGCTCCTACGAGCAGTACTTC. Translation gives CASSHSSYEQYF.

The chain carries TRBV2 and TRBJ2-1, with 12 nucleotides matching TRBD2. The CDR3 is made up of 17 amino acids. In germline, CDR1 is SNHLY, CDR2 FYNNEI. Trimming removed 3 bases from V and 6 bases from J; junction bases left unmatched: 9. DNA of the CDR3: TGTGCCAGCAGTGATAGGCTAGCGGGAGGGCGGGGCAATGAGCAGTTCTTC. Amino acid sequence: CASSDRLAGGRGNEQFF.

This sequence joins TRBV6-5 and TRBJ2-1; a weak D match, TRBD2 (6 bases). The V gene lost 0 bases and the J gene lost 2 bases, with 11 bases spanning the gap. The CDR3 has 16 residues. CDR1 and CDR2 from the germline V gene are MNHEY and SVGAGI. The CDR3 sequence: CASSYSGSGTYNEQFF. The CDR3 nucleotides read TGTGCCAGCAGTTACTCGGGTAGCGGAACCTACAATGAGCAGTTCTTC.

The chain carries TRBV3-1 (or the pseudogene TRBV3-2) and TRBJ2-7, with D perhaps TRBD2 (6 bases). CDR1 LGHDT and CDR2 YNNKEL come from the germline V gene (reference sequence). The CDR3 covers 12 residues. V gave up 1 base and J gave up 6 bases, with 7 bases separating them. Here the CDR3 reads CASSQARGEQYF. The CDR3 DNA follows: TGTGCCAGCAGCCAAGCGCGGGGCGAGCAGTACTTC.

J is TRBJ1-1 and V is TRBV21-1. TRBV21-1 is labeled a pseudogene. CDR3 length: 12 residues. The CDR3, as DNA: TGTGCCAGCAGCAAAAAGGGAGAGATGGCTTTCTTT. As protein: CASSKKGEMAFF.

V is TRBV7-2 and J is TRBJ2-1; D not resolved. The ends were cut back, 5 bases at V and 0 bases at J, with 5 bases in the middle. Germline values: CDR1 SGHTA, CDR2 FQGNSA. The CDR3 contains 13 residues. In DNA, the CDR3 is TGTGCCAGCAGCCCCAGCTCCTACAATGAGCAGTTCTTC. Residues: CASSPSSYNEQFF.